This T cell receptor (beta chain) was obtained from a study of T-cell reconstitution after alpha-beta-depleted transplantation in children. Study findings and constraints: Several hundred expanded graft clones reportedly were the source of alpha-beta T cells about two months after transplant. A year had passed since transplant, and T-cell counts and diversity by then came mostly from newly produced T cells. Some patients' high day-60 TCRbeta diversity was traced to surviving recipient T cells and thymic progenitors.

As concerns this clonotype: Antigen unknown.

Deletions cut 6 bases from V and 0 bases from J, with 12 bases between. This CDR3 comprises 13 residues. The germline V gene encodes CDR1 DFQATT and CDR2 SNEGSKA (reference sequence). Library preparation (for TCRbeta) was performed with unique molecular identifiers. TCRdb used MiXCR to reprocess the PCR reads, holding one entry per CDR3 protein. This repertoire shows 300,000 to 400,000 distinct CDR3 sequences, roughly 15% found once; its top ten account for 35% to 50%. The sequence was collected from a male patient aged 2 to 10 who had a stem cell transplant for acute lymphoblastic leukemia, so the T cells may come from the graft donor. V and J are TRBV20-1 and TRBJ2-7; a possible D gene is TRBD1 (5 bases). The sequences come from PBMCs, mostly from graft donor cells, collected 360 days after TCRalphabeta/CD19-depleted stem cell transplant. DNA of the CDR3: TGCAGTGCGCGGACACCTAGCTCCTACGAGCAGTACTTC. Amino acids: CSARTPSSYEQYF.